Listed below are T cell receptor beta chains from one sample, sequenced in a study of cytomegalovirus exposure and HLA in healthy donors. Using immunoSEQ multiplex PCR, the repertoire was profiled, and TCRdb retains in-frame clones only, with some absent. The sample lists 150,000 or so clones, roughly 82% occurring once. Sequenced sample: PBMCs. All receptors derive from a male donor in good health and CMV-seropositive. The CDR3 runs from the conserved cysteine through the conserved F or W. Fields, in order: clone size, D gene, J gene, V gene, CDR3 protein, CDR3 DNA. The D gene is left open where the match is weak. Not every row has a clone size; where given, it reads once, few, many or a size class.

abundance: NA; d_gene: NA; j_gene: TRBJ1-6; v_gene: TRBV5-1; CDR3aa: CASSLGQVRSPLHF; CDR3nt: TGCGCCAGCAGCTTGGGACAGGTTCGCTCACCCCTCCACTTT
abundance: NA; d_gene: TRBD2; j_gene: TRBJ2-3; v_gene: TRBV28; CDR3aa: CASSLLIGRRDTQYF; CDR3nt: TGTGCCAGCAGTTTATTGATCGGGAGGCGGGATACGCAGTATTTT
abundance: few; d_gene: NA; j_gene: TRBJ1-4; v_gene: TRBV6-5; CDR3aa: CASSPGGSNEKLFF; CDR3nt: TGTGCCAGCAGCCCGGGGGGTTCTAATGAAAAACTGTTTTTT
abundance: NA; d_gene: TRBD2; j_gene: TRBJ2-7; v_gene: TRBV11-2; CDR3aa: CASSLRASGSRLGEQYF; CDR3nt: TGTGCCAGCAGCCTTAGGGCTAGCGGGAGCCGGTTGGGCGAGCAGTACTTC
abundance: NA; d_gene: TRBD1; j_gene: TRBJ1-5; v_gene: TRBV4-1; CDR3aa: CASSQEGGDSNSNQPQHF; CDR3nt: TGCGCCAGCAGCCAAGAAGGAGGGGACAGCAATAGCAATCAGCCCCAGCATTTT
abundance: NA; d_gene: NA; j_gene: TRBJ1-5; v_gene: TRBV7-2; CDR3aa: CASSPDPYQAQHF; CDR3nt: TGTGCCAGCAGCCCAGACCCGTATCAGGCCCAGCATTTT
abundance: few; d_gene: NA; j_gene: TRBJ2-3; v_gene: TRBV5-1; CDR3aa: CASSFIRDNTDTQYF; CDR3nt: TGCGCCAGCAGCTTCATCCGGGACAACACAGATACGCAGTATTTT
abundance: NA; d_gene: NA; j_gene: TRBJ1-6; v_gene: TRBV19; CDR3aa: CASSIEDSRLGSPLHF; CDR3nt: TGTGCCAGTAGTATAGAGGACAGCCGGTTGGGATCACCCCTCCACTTT
abundance: NA; d_gene: TRBD1; j_gene: TRBJ2-2; v_gene: TRBV5-1; CDR3aa: CASSSPRTGVSGELFF; CDR3nt: TGCGCCAGCAGCTCCCCCCGGACAGGGGTTTCGGGGGAGCTGTTTTTT
abundance: NA; d_gene: NA; j_gene: TRBJ1-5; v_gene: TRBV4-1; CDR3aa: CASSRRDGGQNQPQHF; CDR3nt: TGCGCCAGCAGCCGCCGGGATGGGGGCCAAAATCAGCCCCAGCATTTT
abundance: NA; d_gene: TRBD1; j_gene: TRBJ2-1; v_gene: TRBV6-6; CDR3aa: CASTRGQGGGSNEQFF; CDR3nt: TGTGCCAGCACTCGCGGACAGGGGGGAGGGAGCAATGAGCAGTTCTTC
abundance: NA; d_gene: TRBD1; j_gene: TRBJ2-7; v_gene: TRBV7-9; CDR3aa: CASSGGQGVYEQYF; CDR3nt: TGTGCCAGCAGCGGGGGACAGGGGGTATACGAGCAGTACTTC
abundance: NA; d_gene: TRBD1; j_gene: TRBJ2-3; v_gene: TRBV5-1; CDR3aa: CASRGQGATDTQYF; CDR3nt: TGCGCCAGCAGGGGACAGGGGGCAACAGATACGCAGTATTTT
abundance: once; d_gene: NA; j_gene: TRBJ2-5; v_gene: TRBV2; CDR3aa: CASKGTAVQETQYF; CDR3nt: TGTGCCAGCAAGGGGACTGCCGTCCAAGAGACCCAGTACTTC
abundance: NA; d_gene: NA; j_gene: TRBJ1-1; v_gene: TRBV21-1; CDR3aa: CASRVVCRRISTEAFF; CDR3nt: TGTGCCAGCCGGGTGGTTTGCAGGAGGATTTCCACTGAAGCTTTCTTT
abundance: NA; d_gene: TRBD1; j_gene: TRBJ1-5; v_gene: TRBV27; CDR3aa: CASSPSTGENSQPQHF; CDR3nt: TGTGCCAGCAGTCCCTCAACAGGGGAAAATAGTCAGCCCCAGCATTTT
abundance: few; d_gene: NA; j_gene: TRBJ2-1; v_gene: TRBV6-1; CDR3aa: CASSESGPMRQFF; CDR3nt: TGTGCCAGCAGTGAAAGCGGACCAATGAGGCAGTTCTTC
abundance: few; d_gene: TRBD2; j_gene: TRBJ2-3; v_gene: TRBV6-4; CDR3aa: CASSGTSGGTDTQYF; CDR3nt: TGTGCCAGCAGTGGGACTAGCGGGGGCACAGATACGCAGTATTTT